This T cell receptor beta chain appears in the sequencing data of a study of T cells in Graves' hyperthyroidism and ophthalmopathy. Amplified TCR beta CDR3 regions came from RNA transcripts. When the TCR CDR3 underwent first-round RT-PCR, the HTBI primer set was used. Each CDR3 protein gets one entry after TCRdb re-called the multiplex PCR reads with MiXCR. Among approximately 510,000 distinct CDR3 sequences listed, more than 20% were seen once. This clonotype occurred many times. The sequence was obtained from a man aged 18 to 30 with Graves' hyperthyroidism. The sample comprised blood.

For the CDR3, the DNA is TGTGCCACCAGCAGAGAACGGCTTAGCAATCAGCCCCAGCATTTT. This codes for CATSRERLSNQPQHF. The chain couples TRBV15 to TRBJ1-5, with no clear D. This CDR3 is built from 15 residues. V lost 0 bases and J lost 0, with 6 bases in between. Germline V gene lookup returns CDR1 LNHNV and CDR2 YYDKDF (reference sequence).